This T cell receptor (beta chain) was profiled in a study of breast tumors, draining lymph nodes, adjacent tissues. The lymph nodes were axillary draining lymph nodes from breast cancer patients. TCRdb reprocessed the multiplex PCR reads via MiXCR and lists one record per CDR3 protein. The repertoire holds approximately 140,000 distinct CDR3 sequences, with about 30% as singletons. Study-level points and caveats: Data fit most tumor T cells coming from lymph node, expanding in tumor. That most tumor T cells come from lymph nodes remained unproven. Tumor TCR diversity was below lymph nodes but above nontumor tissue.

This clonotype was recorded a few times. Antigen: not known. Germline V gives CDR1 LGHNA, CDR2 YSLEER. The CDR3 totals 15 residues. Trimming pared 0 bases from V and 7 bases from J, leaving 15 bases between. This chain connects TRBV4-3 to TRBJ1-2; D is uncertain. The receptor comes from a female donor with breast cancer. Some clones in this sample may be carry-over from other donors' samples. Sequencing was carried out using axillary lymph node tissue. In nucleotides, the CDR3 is TGCGCCAGCAGCCAAGATATGGTGGGGTCTAGTGGCTACACCTTC. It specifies CASSQDMVGSSGYTF.